The rows below give T cell receptor beta chains drawn from one sample of a study of shared T cell receptors in the human thymus. Measured with immunoSEQ multiplex PCR; TCRdb has only the in-frame clones, and not every one. The table records more than 550,000 clones, 80% to 90% of them present only once. This same sample was also taken into another study, of human thymus T cells.

The sequenced sample consisted of thymocytes. The receptor source for this set is a girl under three years old with a congenital heart defect. Both conserved end residues are part of each CDR3. The order of the fields is clone size, J gene, V gene, D gene, CDR3 protein, CDR3 DNA. A D gene is named only where the DNA matches it firmly. The size of a clone is reported for some rows only, either as once, few or many, or as a class for expanded clones.

abundance: NA; j_gene: TRBJ2-7; v_gene: TRBV7-6; d_gene: NA; CDR3aa: CASSSTGENRGNVHEQYF; CDR3nt: TGTGCCAGCAGCTCGACGGGGGAAAACAGGGGAAACGTGCACGAGCAGTACTTC
abundance: NA; j_gene: TRBJ1-3; v_gene: TRBV4-1; d_gene: NA; CDR3aa: CASSQDGGAGFPSGNTIYF; CDR3nt: TGCGCCAGCAGCCAAGACGGGGGGGCAGGCTTTCCCTCTGGAAACACCATATATTTT
abundance: NA; j_gene: TRBJ2-5; v_gene: TRBV4-2; d_gene: TRBD2; CDR3aa: CASSLSGAPSGETQYF; CDR3nt: TGTGCCAGCAGCCTGAGCGGGGCCCCAAGTGGAGAGACCCAGTACTTC
abundance: NA; j_gene: TRBJ2-1; v_gene: TRBV28; d_gene: TRBD1; CDR3aa: CASSQVQGYNEQFF; CDR3nt: TGTGCCAGCAGTCAGGTACAGGGGTACAATGAGCAGTTCTTC
abundance: once; j_gene: TRBJ1-4; v_gene: TRBV2; d_gene: NA; CDR3aa: CASSEVGGGFNEKLFF; CDR3nt: TGTGCCAGCAGTGAGGTGGGAGGGGGTTTTAATGAAAAACTGTTTTTT
abundance: NA; j_gene: TRBJ2-1; v_gene: TRBV6-1; d_gene: TRBD1; CDR3aa: CASSELGQIYPRTPTEAYNEQFF; CDR3nt: TGTGCCAGCAGTGAACTGGGACAGATATACCCTCGGACCCCCACGGAGGCCTACAATGAGCAGTTCTTC
abundance: NA; j_gene: TRBJ1-1; v_gene: TRBV14; d_gene: NA; CDR3aa: CASSPPSVTTQNTEAFF; CDR3nt: TGTGCCAGCAGCCCCCCGTCAGTCACCACCCAGAACACTGAAGCTTTCTTT
abundance: NA; j_gene: TRBJ2-7; v_gene: TRBV5-6; d_gene: NA; CDR3aa: CASSLGRTSSSYEQYF; CDR3nt: TGTGCCAGCAGCTTGGGTCGGACTTCCAGCTCCTACGAGCAGTACTTC
abundance: NA; j_gene: TRBJ1-2; v_gene: TRBV19; d_gene: TRBD1; CDR3aa: CASSIATGQAEPPSYGYTF; CDR3nt: TGTGCCAGTAGTATAGCAACGGGACAGGCTGAACCTCCATCCTATGGCTACACCTTC
abundance: NA; j_gene: TRBJ1-4; v_gene: TRBV30; d_gene: TRBD1; CDR3aa: CAWNLRPGQPREKLFF; CDR3nt: TGTGCCTGGAACCTAAGGCCGGGACAGCCGCGGGAAAAACTGTTTTTT
abundance: NA; j_gene: TRBJ1-4; v_gene: TRBV5-1; d_gene: NA; CDR3aa: CASSSPGGEDEKLFF; CDR3nt: TGCGCCAGCAGCTCCCCGGGGGGGGAGGATGAAAAACTGTTTTTT
abundance: NA; j_gene: TRBJ2-1; v_gene: TRBV6-1; d_gene: TRBD1; CDR3aa: CASSQGRDRENNEQFF; CDR3nt: TGTGCCAGCAGTCAAGGCCGGGACAGGGAAAACAATGAGCAGTTCTTC
abundance: NA; j_gene: TRBJ2-7; v_gene: TRBV10-2; d_gene: NA; CDR3aa: CASSDSRGLYEQYF; CDR3nt: TGCGCCAGCAGTGATTCACGGGGACTCTACGAGCAGTACTTC
abundance: NA; j_gene: TRBJ1-1; v_gene: TRBV5-4; d_gene: NA; CDR3aa: CASSLSRAGNTEAFF; CDR3nt: TGTGCCAGCAGCTTGAGCAGGGCCGGGAACACTGAAGCTTTCTTT
abundance: NA; j_gene: TRBJ1-2; v_gene: TRBV29-1; d_gene: TRBD1; CDR3aa: CSVPCGDRLLQLTGYGYTF; CDR3nt: TGCAGCGTTCCTTGTGGGGACAGGCTTCTGCAGCTGACGGGCTATGGCTACACCTTC
abundance: NA; j_gene: TRBJ2-3; v_gene: TRBV7-2; d_gene: TRBD2; CDR3aa: CASSLTLAGDTDTQYF; CDR3nt: TGTGCCAGCAGCTTAACCCTAGCGGGGGACACAGATACGCAGTATTTT
abundance: NA; j_gene: TRBJ2-6; v_gene: TRBV18; d_gene: NA; CDR3aa: CASSPPTGFQAGANVLTF; CDR3nt: TGTGCCAGCTCACCACCGACGGGGTTTCAGGCTGGGGCCAACGTCCTGACTTTC
abundance: NA; j_gene: TRBJ1-6; v_gene: TRBV6-5; d_gene: TRBD1; CDR3aa: CASSSPGTANSPLHF; CDR3nt: TGTGCCAGCAGTTCCCCGGGGACAGCTAATTCCCCCCTCCACTTT
abundance: NA; j_gene: TRBJ1-5; v_gene: TRBV19; d_gene: TRBD1; CDR3aa: CASNPNRGGGNQPQHF; CDR3nt: TGTGCCAGTAATCCAAACAGGGGCGGCGGCAATCAGCCCCAGCATTTT
abundance: NA; j_gene: TRBJ1-2; v_gene: TRBV5-1; d_gene: NA; CDR3aa: CASSLGVGETRGYTF; CDR3nt: TGCGCCAGCAGCCTGGGGGTAGGGGAAACGAGAGGCTACACCTTC
abundance: NA; j_gene: TRBJ1-4; v_gene: TRBV19; d_gene: TRBD1; CDR3aa: CASSIPHDRGEKLFF; CDR3nt: TGTGCCAGTAGTATCCCCCATGACAGGGGTGAAAAACTGTTTTTT
abundance: once; j_gene: TRBJ1-2; v_gene: TRBV4-3; d_gene: NA; CDR3aa: CASSKGPRGLLVGYTF; CDR3nt: TGCGCCAGCAGCAAAGGTCCGCGGGGGCTCCTGGTGGGCTACACCTTC
abundance: NA; j_gene: TRBJ2-3; v_gene: TRBV7-2; d_gene: NA; CDR3aa: CASSRARGHPRGTDTQYF; CDR3nt: TGTGCCAGCAGCAGAGCACGGGGACACCCCCGGGGCACAGATACGCAGTATTTT
abundance: once; j_gene: TRBJ1-5; v_gene: TRBV19; d_gene: TRBD1; CDR3aa: CASSMRRDRVYVSNQPQHF; CDR3nt: TGTGCCAGTAGTATGCGTCGGGACAGGGTGTATGTGAGCAATCAGCCCCAGCATTTT